This is a list of T cell receptor beta chains from one sample in a study of cytomegalovirus exposure and HLA in healthy donors. The assay was immunoSEQ multiplex PCR, and TCRdb's table has in-frame clones only and misses some. Among about 130,000 clones listed, roughly three quarters were seen once. The sample comprised PBMCs. These receptors were collected from a woman aged 40 to 50 in good health and CMV-seronegative. CDR3s include the opening cysteine and the closing phenylalanine or tryptophan. D genes are given only for firm matches. For some rows the clone size is stated as once, few or many, or as a class when expanded; others skip it.

d_call | clone_size | j_call | v_call | cdr3_nt | cdr3_aa
- | - | TRBJ1-3 | TRBV7-9 | TGTGCCAGCAGCGCTTTAGGAGAATCTGGAAACACCATATATTTT | CASSALGESGNTIYF
TRBD1 | - | TRBJ1-2 | TRBV28 | TGTGCCAGCAGTTTACAGGGGGCCTATGGCTACACCTTC | CASSLQGAYGYTF
- | - | TRBJ2-3 | TRBV13 | TGTGCCAGCAGCTCAAGGGACACCGCCACAGATACGCAGTATTTT | CASSSRDTATDTQYF
TRBD1 | - | TRBJ2-1 | TRBV6-1 | TGTGCCAGCAGTGGGGACAGGGGCAATGAGCAGTTCTTC | CASSGDRGNEQFF
- | - | TRBJ1-2 | TRBV25-1 | TGTGCCAGCAGTGCCCGGACAAGTAACTATGGCTACACCTTC | CASSARTSNYGYTF
TRBD1 | - | TRBJ1-1 | TRBV6-6 | TGTGCCAGCAAGACGGGGGACAGCCTGAACACTGAAGCTTTCTTT | CASKTGDSLNTEAFF
TRBD2 | - | TRBJ2-2 | TRBV5-4 | TGTGCCAGCAGCCCCGAGGGCGGGGGGAGAAGCACCGGGGAGCTGTTTTTT | CASSPEGGGRSTGELFF
- | - | TRBJ1-2 | TRBV7-2 | TGTGCCAGCAGCCCTCAGGGGTCCTATGGCTACACCTTC | CASSPQGSYGYTF
- | - | TRBJ2-7 | TRBV18 | TGTGCCAGCTCACCGGTGGAGGTCCCCTACGAGCAGTACTTC | CASSPVEVPYEQYF
TRBD2 | few | TRBJ2-2 | TRBV4-2 | TGTGCCAGCAGCCCTAGCGGGAGAAGGGTCGGGGAGCTGTTTTTT | CASSPSGRRVGELFF
- | - | TRBJ1-2 | TRBV11-2 | TGTGCCAGCAGCTCCTACAGGGTTGGTCACACCTTC | CASSSYRVGHTF
TRBD2 | few | TRBJ2-7 | TRBV27 | TGTGCCAGCAGTTCTAGCGGGGATATTACGAGACAGTACTTC | CASSSSGDITRQYF
TRBD1 | few | TRBJ1-4 | TRBV6-5 | TGTGCCAGCGGACCCCGGACAGGGAATGAAAAACTGTTTTTT | CASGPRTGNEKLFF
- | few | TRBJ2-3 | TRBV27 | TGTGCCAGCAGTTTTTGGGCGGGGGCAGAAACAGATACGCAGTATTTT | CASSFWAGAETDTQYF
TRBD1 | - | TRBJ1-2 | TRBV14 | TGTGCCAGCAACCGCCGGGGGACAGGGGGAAGGAGCTATGGCTACACCTTC | CASNRRGTGGRSYGYTF
TRBD1 | - | TRBJ2-7 | TRBV27 | TGTGCCAGCAGTGCTTATACCCAGGGGGCGCATACCTACGAGCAGTACTTC | CASSAYTQGAHTYEQYF
- | - | TRBJ2-6 | TRBV13 | TGTGCCAGCAGCACGGTGGGCTCTGGGGCCAACGGCCTGACTTTC | CASSTVGSGANGLTF
TRBD2 | - | TRBJ2-3 | TRBV27 | TGTGCCAGCAGTTTCAATAGCGGGGGCACAGATACGCAGTATTTT | CASSFNSGGTDTQYF
TRBD2 | - | TRBJ2-7 | TRBV6-5 | TGTGCCAGCACCGAGGGACTAGCGGAATCCTACGAGCAGTACTTC | CASTEGLAESYEQYF
TRBD2 | once | TRBJ2-3 | TRBV28 | TGTGCCAGCAGTGGGGCGGAGTTGACTAGCGGGACGTACACAGATACGCAGTATTTT | CASSGAELTSGTYTDTQYF
- | - | TRBJ2-1 | TRBV28 | TGTGCCAGCAGTTTAAGCGGGACAGGAAACAATGAGCAGTTCTTC | CASSLSGTGNNEQFF
TRBD1 | - | TRBJ1-4 | TRBV2 | TGTGCCAGCAGTGCCGATACAGGGGGAAATGAAAAACTGTTTTTT | CASSADTGGNEKLFF
TRBD1 | - | TRBJ2-1 | TRBV5-1 | TGCGCCAGCAGCTTGGCCGGTGCAGGGGGTTTCCGATCATACAATGAGCAGTTCTTC | CASSLAGAGGFRSYNEQFF
TRBD1 | once | TRBJ2-7 | TRBV6-1 | TGTGCCAGCAGCGACGGACAGGGGCGCTCCTACGAGCAGTACTTC | CASSDGQGRSYEQYF
TRBD2 | - | TRBJ2-3 | TRBV30 | TGTGCCTGGAGGCAAGCGGGGGGCCGTTGGGATACGCAGTATTTT | CAWRQAGGRWDTQYF
TRBD1 | - | TRBJ2-7 | TRBV9 | TGTGCCAGCAGCTCTAATACAGGGGTCGAGCAGTACTTC | CASSSNTGVEQYF